This entry lists 26 T cell receptor beta chains sequenced from one sample in a study of shared clonotypes between healthy human individuals. Sequenced by immunoSEQ multiplex PCR; TCRdb stores in-frame clones only, minus some. This table holds about 2 million clones, roughly 94% found once. Naive CD8 populations comprised CD45RO-negative cells positively selected for CCR7, excluding terminally differentiated effector memory CD45RA+ cells. Sequencing input: naive CD8+ T cells sorted from blood. Every receptor here comes from a man between 18 and 29 years old in good health.

The chain combines TRBV5-4 with TRBJ2-7; TRBD1 is a possible D gene (7 bases). This CDR3 has 13 amino acids. CDR1 and CDR2 (germline): SGHNT, YYREEE (reference sequence). V was cut by 4 bases and J by 2 bases, with 10 bases left in between. In DNA form, the CDR3 reads TGTGCCAGCAGCCCAGGGGGGACCTACGAGCAGTACTTC. Residues: CASSPGGTYEQYF.

This clone was counted once. The gene calls are TRBV7-9 and TRBJ2-5; 10 nucleotides agree with TRBD2. CDR3 length: 16 amino acids. V lost 1 base and J lost 3; bases outside the gene matches: 5. CDR1 and CDR2 (germline): SEHNR, FQNEAQ (reference sequence). The CDR3 loop reads CASSLGLAGDEETQYF. The CDR3, as DNA: TGTGCCAGCAGCTTAGGGCTAGCGGGGGACGAAGAGACCCAGTACTTC.

This chain joins TRBV2 and TRBJ2-7; D is perhaps TRBD1 (6 bases). Trimming took off 9 bases at V and 2 bases at J, with 14 bases between the two ends. Germline CDR1 and CDR2: SNHLY and FYNNEI. This CDR3 has 13 residues. The DNA for the CDR3 is TGTGCCAGACGGGACACTATGACCTACGAGCAGTACTTC. Encoded protein: CARRDTMTYEQYF.

J is TRBJ1-1 and V is TRBV10-3; maybe TRBD1 (5 bases). Trimming cost V 4 bases and J 3 bases, with 18 bases left between them. Germline V CDR1 and CDR2: ENHRY, SYGVKD. The CDR3 sequence is 16 residues long. The CDR3, as DNA: TGTGCCATCAGTGCCGGGGGACCTTCGGGCGACACTGAAGCTTTCTTT. The encoded protein is CAISAGGPSGDTEAFF.

To note about this clone: Other DNA sequences of this sample code for an identical CDR3. This rearrangement joins TRBV6-5 to TRBJ1-1; 8 nucleotides match TRBD1. Germline V gene data show CDR1 as MNHEY and CDR2 as SVGAGI. V dropped 8 bases and J dropped 5; count of bases not matched to a gene: 7. The CDR3 extends over 13 amino acids. CDR3 protein: CASSLQGGTEAFF. In nucleotides, the CDR3 is TGTGCCAGCTCCTTACAGGGGGGTACTGAAGCTTTCTTT.

The CDR3 here is CAWTPTGGLTEAFF. CDR3 coding DNA: TGTGCCTGGACCCCGACAGGGGGCTTGACTGAAGCTTTCTTT. The chain uses TRBV30 and TRBJ1-1; 10 bases map to TRBD1. J lost 5 bases, V lost 4 bases, and 7 bases had no gene match. CDR1 is GTSNPN and CDR2 is SVGIG in the germline V gene (reference sequence). The CDR3 runs to 14 residues.

This clone has only one observation. The V call is TRBV13, the J call TRBJ2-1; D is ambiguous. Trimming cost V 4 bases and J 6 bases, with 10 bases left between them. This CDR3 spans 13 amino acids. The germline V gene has CDR1 PRHDT and CDR2 FYEKMQ (reference sequence). CDR3 amino acids: CASSSEASNEQFF. In nucleotides, the CDR3 is TGTGCCAGCAGCTCAGAGGCTAGCAATGAGCAGTTCTTC.

Details on this clone: This specimen includes other DNA sequences encoding the same CDR3. The gene calls are TRBV27 and TRBJ1-6; 8 bases agree with TRBD1. The V gene end was trimmed by 5 bases and the J gene end by 8 bases; junction bases not matched to a gene: 8. The germline V gene has CDR1 MNHEY and CDR2 SMNVEV (reference sequence). The CDR3 length is 15 residues. The chain's CDR3 is CASSPRQGADSPLHF. CDR3 DNA: TGTGCCAGCAGTCCTCGCCAGGGGGCCGATTCACCCCTCCACTTT.

The gene calls are TRBV7-9 and TRBJ2-3; D remains ambiguous. The V gene lost 5 bases and the J gene lost 0 bases, with 18 bases spanning the gap. Germline V CDR1 and CDR2: SEHNR, FQNEAQ (reference sequence). The CDR3 has 17 residues. Here the CDR3 DNA reads TGTGCCAGCAGCCCACCCGATGGTGGGTCTAGCACAGATACGCAGTATTTT. Translated: CASSPPDGGSSTDTQYF.

The genes are TRBV5-1 and TRBJ2-2, with 7 nucleotides matching TRBD1. The CDR3 has 13 amino acids. From germline, CDR1 is SGHRS and CDR2 YFSETQ. Trimming took 4 bases from V and 6 from J; bases not matched to a gene: 3. The CDR3 reads CASSPDRAGELFF. As DNA, the CDR3 is TGCGCCAGCAGCCCCGACAGGGCCGGGGAGCTGTTTTTT.

V gene TRBV19 combines with J gene TRBJ2-3; D gene ambiguous. The length of the CDR3 is 13 residues. The V end was cut by 2 bases, the J end by 6 bases, with 9 bases between. CDR1 is LNHDA and CDR2 is SQIVND in the germline V gene (reference sequence). CDR3 coding DNA: TGTGCCAGTAGTATACTACTCGCCGATACGCAGTATTTT. It yields the protein CASSILLADTQYF.

This clone was found a few times. The gene calls are TRBV30 and TRBJ2-3; D gene unclear. The germline V gene has CDR1 GTSNPN and CDR2 SVGIG (reference sequence). V was pared by 2 bases and J by 5 bases, with 17 bases between. The length of the CDR3 is 15 residues. The CDR3 bases are TGTGCCTGGAGTTTAGAAGGAACGTTTAAAGATACGCAGTATTTT. Protein product: CAWSLEGTFKDTQYF.

The V call is TRBV4-3, the J call TRBJ2-2, with D possibly being TRBD2 (6 bases). CDR1 is LGHNA and CDR2 is YSLEER in the germline V gene. This CDR3 spans 19 amino acids. V lost 0 bases, J lost 0 bases, and 17 bases lay in between. The CDR3 is CASSQDWFPGLSNTGELFF. CDR3 nucleotide sequence: TGCGCCAGCAGCCAAGATTGGTTCCCGGGACTCTCGAACACCGGGGAGCTGTTTTTT.

The chain is built from TRBV10-1 and TRBJ2-3, with 8 positions matching TRBD2. This CDR3 has 14 residues. V shed 0 bases, J shed 6 bases, and the junction held 2 bases outside the gene matches. In germline, CDR1 is WNHNN, CDR2 SYGVQD (reference sequence). CDR3 in DNA: TGCGCCAGCAGTGAGTCCGGGGGGGCGGATACGCAGTATTTT. It encodes CASSESGGADTQYF.

The chain employs TRBV12-5 and TRBJ2-1; TRBD2 matches 7 bases. The CDR3 spans 15 residues. With V trimmed by 6 bases and J by 4 bases, 9 bases remained unmatched. Germline values: CDR1 LGHNT, CDR2 FRNRAP. CDR3 protein: CASGPVGSGYNEQFF. CDR3 coding DNA: TGTGCTAGTGGGCCCGTTGGTAGCGGGTACAATGAGCAGTTCTTC.

This chain uses TRBV6-1 with TRBJ1-5, with 8 bases identical to TRBD1. This CDR3 spans 15 amino acids. Germline lookup yields CDR1 MNHNS and CDR2 SASEGT. With 4 bases clipped from V and 5 bases from J, the junction kept 7 bases outside the gene matches. The CDR3, as DNA: TGTGCCAGCAGTGTGGCAGGGGGCTTCTATCAGCCCCAGCATTTT. Protein: CASSVAGGFYQPQHF.

The gene calls are TRBV5-1 and TRBJ2-1; 8 positions match TRBD1. This CDR3 contains 16 residues. The V and J ends lost 5 bases and 2 bases, in that order; junction bases with no gene match: 9. CDR1 is SGHRS, CDR2 YFSETQ, per germline. The CDR3 region has the DNA TGCGCCAGCAGGGAGGTTATGGACAGGGCCTACAATGAGCAGTTCTTC. It yields the protein CASREVMDRAYNEQFF.

V gene TRBV2 combines with J gene TRBJ1-1, with a possible D match to TRBD1 (5 bases). The CDR3 contains 16 residues. CDR1 and CDR2 from the germline V gene are SNHLY and FYNNEI. Trimming removed 8 bases at V and 0 bases at J, with 19 bases between. CDR3 protein: CASQARDYSMNTEAFF. CDR3 coding DNA: TGTGCCAGCCAAGCCCGGGACTACTCCATGAACACTGAAGCTTTCTTT.

The rearrangement links TRBV19 to TRBJ1-2; 7 positions agree with TRBD1. CDR1 LNHDA and CDR2 SQIVND come from the germline V gene (reference sequence). The V and J ends lost 3 bases and 3 bases, in that order; junction bases with no gene match: 10. The CDR3 is 16 amino acids. CDR3 coding DNA: TGTGCCAGTAGTATGCCCCCCCACAGGGGCGACTATGGCTACACCTTC. It is translated as CASSMPPHRGDYGYTF.

V and J are TRBV27 and TRBJ2-7; TRBD2 agrees at 9 bases. The V segment lost 4 bases and the J segment 2 bases; nucleotides outside the gene matches: 9. Germline V gives CDR1 MNHEY, CDR2 SMNVEV (reference sequence). This CDR3 has 16 residues. CDR3 residues: CASSSLAGLVPYEQYF. DNA for the CDR3: TGTGCCAGCAGTTCACTAGCGGGTTTGGTACCCTACGAGCAGTACTTC.

The rearrangement uses TRBV2 and TRBJ2-7; D might be TRBD1 (6 bases). The CDR3 loop spans 14 amino acids. V lost 4 bases to trimming and J lost 2 bases, with 12 bases between them. Germline CDR1 SNHLY, CDR2 FYNNEI. In DNA, the CDR3 is TGTGCCAGCAGTGTGGACAGCAGTCCCTACGAGCAGTACTTC. This gives the protein CASSVDSSPYEQYF.

This clone occurred once. The rearrangement uses TRBV28 and TRBJ2-3; D is ambiguous. This CDR3 has 12 amino acids. The germline V and J ends were trimmed by 2 bases and 4 bases, with 4 bases remaining between them. The germline V gene encodes CDR1 MDHEN and CDR2 SYDVKM. This chain's CDR3 is CASSLASDTQYF. CDR3 bases: TGTGCCAGCAGTTTAGCCTCAGATACGCAGTATTTT.

This chain joins TRBV6-5 and TRBJ2-7, with a weak D call TRBD2 (6 bases). V lost 2 bases to trimming and J lost 5 bases, with 7 bases between them. Germline assignment: CDR1 MNHEY and CDR2 SVGAGI. The CDR3 contains 12 residues. CDR3 region: CASSYAGHEQYF. Here the CDR3 DNA reads TGTGCCAGCAGTTACGCGGGGCACGAGCAGTACTTC.

V usage is TRBV2 and J usage is TRBJ2-5; D uncertain. Trimming took 4 bases from V and 0 from J, leaving 6 bases between them. CDR3 length: 13 residues. Germline CDR1 reads SNHLY; CDR2 reads FYNNEI. The CDR3 is CASSGQYQETQYF. The CDR3 bases are TGTGCCAGCAGTGGCCAGTACCAAGAGACCCAGTACTTC.

V and J are TRBV13 and TRBJ1-3, with D possibly matching TRBD1 (5 bases). Germline CDR1 and CDR2: PRHDT and FYEKMQ (reference sequence). The CDR3 has 17 residues. Trimming left V 6 bases short and J 4 bases short, with 22 bases between. The CDR3 region is CASRTLPAGGSGNTIYF. The CDR3 DNA sequence: TGTGCCAGCAGAACCCTCCCGGCGGGGGGATCAGGAAACACCATATATTTT.

V and J are TRBV19 and TRBJ1-1, with 9 bases matching TRBD1. The CDR3 consists of 15 residues. V gave up 5 bases and J gave up 4 bases; unmatched junction bases: 8. Germline V CDR1 and CDR2: LNHDA, SQIVND (reference sequence). The DNA for the CDR3 is TGTGCCAGTAGTGACGAACAGGGGGCCGGCACTGAAGCTTTCTTT. This translates into CASSDEQGAGTEAFF.